This T cell receptor beta chain was identified in a study of T cells after yellow fever vaccination. Across the whole study: When fractions had low cell numbers, they were prepared with SMART-Seq v4 Ultra Low Input. Overall study findings and caveats: FACS-sorted repertoires might harbor abundant contaminating clonotypes from the bulk population.

5'RACE template switching added a universal primer site and UMIs to TCR cDNA. Each CDR3 protein gets one entry after TCRdb re-called the 5' RACE reads with MiXCR. Seen here are nearly 550,000 distinct CDR3 sequences, about a fifth observed once, and the top ten hold 14%. In this sample, this clonotype turned up a few times. What it recognizes is unknown. The germline CDR1 and CDR2 sequences are ENHRY and SYGVKD. The V gene end was trimmed by 0 bases and the J gene end by 5 bases; junction bases not matched to a gene: 7. CDR3 length: 15 residues. The TCR was taken from a man aged 25 to 40 who received the YFV17D yellow fever vaccine. The starting material was PBMCs, obtained 15 days after the yellow fever booster vaccination. The chain has TRBV10-3 and TRBJ2-7; TRBD2 matches at 7 bases. The CDR3 here is CAISESMGLNHEQYF. The CDR3 DNA reads as TGTGCCATCAGTGAGTCAATGGGACTAAACCACGAGCAGTACTTC.